These 32 T cell receptor beta chains originate from one sample sequenced in a study of human T cells and chemical hapten exposure (dated by TCRdb to the early 2020s). Explained via the paper, the time point label denotes: patch test 1, 2 weeks after DPC sensitization. What the treatment or condition label conveys for this sample: therapeutic diphenylcyclopropenone sensitization with weekly scalp DPC. The library was produced with RACE. The sequencing machine was a NextSeq 500. TCRdb handled the public reads itself, with Q25 trimming in fastp and clone calling in MiXCR, and kept productive beta chains. Each entry merges the rows of one CDR3 protein and shows their most common DNA and genes. This sample holds approximately 340,000 distinct CDR3 sequences; around 7% were observed only once. The ten largest make up 8% to 9% of the sample. Material: whole blood, obtained in connection with sensitization to the hapten diphenylcyclopropenone (DPC). Source of these receptors: a woman under 30 with alopecia areata. Some clones in this sample may be carry-over from other donors' samples.

The chain uses TRBV3-1 and TRBJ2-1; 7 nucleotides agree with TRBD2. Germline trimming cut 1 base from V and 1 base from J; bases unmatched to any gene: 4. CDR3 length: 16 residues. The germline CDR1 and CDR2 sequences are LGHDT and YNNKEL (reference sequence). CDR3 sequence (DNA): TGTGCCAGCAGCCAAGTTGCGGGAGTGTCCTACAATGAGCAGTTCTTC. Its protein product is CASSQVAGVSYNEQFF.

This rearrangement joins TRBV11-2 to TRBJ2-3, with TRBD2 matching 8 bases. The CDR3 loop spans 18 amino acids. The germline gives CDR1 SGHAT, CDR2 FQNNGV. The V and J ends lost 1 base and 5 bases, in that order; junction bases with no gene match: 14. The CDR3 bases are TGTGCCAGCAGCTTAGGGGGGAGTAGCGGGGTATTAAAAGATACGCAGTATTTT. This sequence encodes CASSLGGSSGVLKDTQYF.

The chain has TRBV6-6 and TRBJ2-3, with 10 bases fitting TRBD1. Germline V gene lookup returns CDR1 MNHNY and CDR2 SVGAGI (reference sequence). V dropped 5 bases and J dropped 5; count of bases not matched to a gene: 7. The CDR3 is made up of 15 amino acids. CDR3 DNA: TGTGCCAGCAGTAACCGGGACAGGGGTGAAGATACGCAGTATTTT. Protein product: CASSNRDRGEDTQYF.

This clonotype was picked up a small number of times. The chain has TRBV7-2 and TRBJ2-3; 7 bases match TRBD1. The CDR3 loop spans 15 amino acids. Trimming removed 1 base from V and 2 bases from J; junction bases left unmatched: 3. Germline V gives CDR1 SGHTA, CDR2 FQGNSA. The CDR3 is CASSLGGTVTDTQYF. The CDR3 region has the DNA TGTGCCAGCAGCTTAGGAGGGACAGTCACAGATACGCAGTATTTT.

This clonotype was counted a few times. J is TRBJ1-6 and V is TRBV6-1; 7 positions agree with TRBD1. The J segment lost 9 bases and the V segment lost 7 bases, leaving 15 bases of the junction unmatched. The length of the CDR3 is 16 residues. Germline lookup yields CDR1 MNHNS and CDR2 SASEGT. The CDR3 region is CASILSEGGGRSPLHF. The DNA for the CDR3 is TGTGCCAGCATCTTGTCCGAGGGAGGGGGCCGTTCACCCCTCCACTTT.

The chain employs TRBV12-3 or TRBV12-4 and TRBJ1-6; TRBD1 matches at 7 bases. The CDR3 is 13 amino acids. The V gene end was trimmed by 6 bases and the J gene end by 9 bases; junction bases not matched to a gene: 5. CDR3 in amino acids: CASRQGQVSPLHF. The CDR3 nucleotides are TGTGCCAGCAGGCAAGGACAGGTTTCACCCCTCCACTTT.

The chain recombines TRBV6-5 with TRBJ1-1; possible D gene TRBD1, 6 bases. V dropped 6 bases and J dropped 7 bases, with 12 bases sitting between them. CDR3 length: 12 amino acids. Per germline, CDR1 MNHEY and CDR2 SVGAGI. Here the CDR3 DNA reads TGTGCCAGCAGCCCTTCACAGGGTGAAGCTTTCTTT. Translated, it gives CASSPSQGEAFF.

In its sample, this clonotype was seen a few times. The CDR3: CATSRLEIGQKETQYF. CDR3 nucleotides: TGTGCCACCAGCAGATTGGAGATCGGACAGAAAGAGACCCAGTACTTC. The V and J genes are TRBV15 and TRBJ2-5; perhaps TRBD1 as D (6 bases). V was clipped by 2 bases and J by 3 bases, with 16 bases between them. Germline assignment: CDR1 LNHNV and CDR2 YYDKDF (reference sequence). This CDR3 comprises 16 residues.

This chain joins TRBV12-3 or TRBV12-4 and TRBJ1-1, with D perhaps matching TRBD1 (5 bases). Between the trimmed V and J ends, which lost 7 bases and 1 base, there was a span of 16 bases. The CDR3 has 15 amino acids. The CDR3 is CASTPEQGGNTEAFF. CDR3 in DNA: TGTGCCAGCACCCCCGAGCAGGGAGGGAACACTGAAGCTTTCTTT.

This clonotype appeared many times. The chain is built from TRBV7-2 and TRBJ2-3; 7 bases are shared with TRBD2. CDR3 size: 16 residues. CDR1 is SGHTA and CDR2 is FQGNSA in the germline V gene. The V and J ends lost 5 bases and 1 base, in that order; junction bases with no gene match: 9. In nucleotides, the CDR3 is TGTGCCAGCAGCCGAGGAAGACTAGCCGGCACAGATACGCAGTATTTT. It codes for CASSRGRLAGTDTQYF.

The gene calls are TRBV9 and TRBJ1-3; D is ambiguous. The germline CDR1 and CDR2 sequences are SGDLS and YYNGEE. The length of the CDR3 is 15 residues. The V end lost 4 bases, the J end lost 0 bases, and 11 bases lay between the germline ends. The DNA of the CDR3 is TGTGCCAGCAGCCCAAGCTCGTACTCTGGAAACACCATATATTTT. Protein product: CASSPSSYSGNTIYF.

This clonotype came up many times. The chain couples TRBV12-3 or TRBV12-4 to TRBJ1-5; 10 nucleotides line up with TRBD1. Trimming took 6 bases from V and 4 from J; bases not matched to a gene: 3. CDR3 length equals 14 residues. CDR3 residues: CASSQGQGNQPQHF. In DNA, the CDR3 is TGTGCCAGCAGCCAGGGACAGGGGAATCAGCCCCAGCATTTT.

This chain uses TRBV29-1 with TRBJ2-2, with D perhaps matching TRBD1 (5 bases). This CDR3 spans 14 amino acids. Trimming took off 5 bases at V and 1 base at J, with 11 bases between the two ends. Germline CDR1 is SQVTM and CDR2 is ANQGSEA. The CDR3, as DNA: TGCAGCGTTTCGGAACAGGAGAACACCGGGGAGCTGTTTTTT. As protein: CSVSEQENTGELFF.

The sample holds many counts of this clonotype. The rearrangement uses TRBV2 and TRBJ1-1; D possibly corresponds to TRBD1 (5 bases). V was cut by 7 bases and J by 0 bases, with 9 bases left in between. This CDR3 spans 13 amino acids. Germline CDR1 reads SNHLY; CDR2 reads FYNNEI. CDR3 amino acids: CASIPGLNTEAFF. The CDR3 DNA sequence: TGTGCCAGCATTCCAGGGCTGAACACTGAAGCTTTCTTT.

The chain is built from TRBV28 and TRBJ1-6, with 7 bases lining up with TRBD1. The CDR3 is 15 amino acids. The V and J ends lost 4 bases and 9 bases, in that order; junction bases with no gene match: 9. Germline loops: CDR1 MDHEN, CDR2 SYDVKM. The CDR3 DNA is TGTGCCAGCAGTTCCATGCTAGGGGGCAGTTCACCCCTCCACTTT. It codes for CASSSMLGGSSPLHF.

This rearrangement joins TRBV7-8 to TRBJ2-5; no firm D call. V shed 5 bases and J shed 5 bases, with 18 bases lying between them. The CDR3 is 15 residues long. Germline V gene data show CDR1 as SGHVS and CDR2 as FQNEAQ. CDR3 DNA sequence: TGTGCCAGCAGCCCCTCCCGGGTAGTGGGGGAGACCCAGTACTTC. Its protein product is CASSPSRVVGETQYF.

Only a few counts were recorded for this clonotype. V and J are TRBV2 and TRBJ2-3; TRBD2 matches 9 bases. The germline V gene encodes CDR1 SNHLY and CDR2 FYNNEI. This CDR3 region has 16 residues. Germline trimming cut 4 bases from V and 2 bases from J; bases unmatched to any gene: 7. In DNA, the CDR3 is TGTGCCAGCAGTGCCAAGAGACTAGCGGACACAGATACGCAGTATTTT. Residues: CASSAKRLADTDTQYF.

The chain uses TRBV28 and TRBJ1-2; the D gene is possibly TRBD1 (5 bases). V was trimmed by 4 bases and J by 8 bases, leaving 20 bases between them. CDR1 MDHEN and CDR2 SYDVKM come from the germline V gene. CDR3 length equals 15 residues. Here the CDR3 DNA reads TGTGCCAGCAGTTCGAGACAGACGCTTCACGAAGGCTACACCTTC. Amino acids: CASSSRQTLHEGYTF.

Concerning this clonotype: Likely a read error: the CDR3 ends without its conserved phenylalanine or tryptophan. The rearrangement links TRBV27 to TRBJ1-1; a weak D match, TRBD1 (5 bases). CDR3 length: 14 residues. Trimming took 5 bases from V and 8 from J, leaving 18 bases between them. Per the germline V gene, CDR1 is MNHEY and CDR2 is SMNVEV (reference sequence). Written as DNA, the CDR3 is TGTGCCAGCAGTCCGGCCGGGACTGCCTTAGAAGCTTTCCTT. It encodes CASSPAGTALEAFL.

Only a few counts were recorded for this clonotype. The chain uses TRBV11-2 and TRBJ2-3, with 9 bases aligning to TRBD2. The CDR3 has 16 residues. Germline CDR1 reads SGHAT; CDR2 reads FQNNGV. After removal of 4 bases from V and 7 bases from J, the junction contained 12 bases not matched to a gene. Written as DNA, the CDR3 is TGTGCCAGCAGCTCAAGACTAGCGGATATTTGGTATACGCAGTATTTT. It yields the protein CASSSRLADIWYTQYF.

CDR3 loop: CSVPAMSPAGTEAFF. The CDR3, as DNA: TGCAGCGTTCCCGCGATGAGTCCGGCGGGCACTGAAGCTTTCTTT. This chain links TRBV29-1 with TRBJ1-1, with D unclear. This CDR3 has 15 residues. CDR1 and CDR2 (germline): SQVTM, ANQGSEA. The germline V and J ends were trimmed by 5 bases and 4 bases, with 20 bases remaining between them.

This clonotype was counted ten times or more. V usage is TRBV5-6 and J usage is TRBJ1-5, with 7 positions matching TRBD1. The CDR3 contains 15 residues. Trimming removed 3 bases from V and 0 bases from J; junction bases left unmatched: 3. The V gene's germline CDR1 is SGHDT and CDR2 YYEEEE. The CDR3 loop reads CASSWGDSSNQPQHF. CDR3 DNA: TGTGCCAGCAGCTGGGGGGACAGTAGCAATCAGCCCCAGCATTTT.

This clonotype was counted only a few times. J is TRBJ2-3 and V is TRBV11-3; 8 nucleotides match TRBD2. This CDR3 contains 14 residues. Germline CDR1 reads SGHNT; CDR2 reads YENEEA. The trim removed 4 bases at V and 3 bases at J, leaving 3 bases unmatched. The CDR3: CASSSSGQTDTQYF. The CDR3 DNA sequence: TGTGCCAGCAGCTCTAGCGGGCAAACAGATACGCAGTATTTT.

The chain carries TRBV6-5 and TRBJ1-4; the D is unclear. There are 14 residues in the CDR3. Trimming cost V 0 bases and J 11 bases, with 13 bases left between them. Per the germline V gene, CDR1 is MNHEY and CDR2 is SVGAGI. The DNA for the CDR3 is TGTGCCAGCAGTTACTCGGTTAGCCGAGACAAACTGTTTTTT. This encodes CASSYSVSRDKLFF.

The sample holds a few counts of this clonotype. The V call is TRBV6-5, the J call TRBJ1-3; D possibly corresponds to TRBD1 (6 bases). CDR1 is MNHEY, CDR2 SVGAGI, per germline. The CDR3 totals 14 residues. Between the trimmed V and J ends, which lost 2 bases and 5 bases, there was a span of 10 bases. The CDR3 DNA sequence: TGTGCCAGCAGTTACGGCAGGGGTAGAAACACCATATATTTT. This translates into CASSYGRGRNTIYF.

This clonotype was found a few times. The chain couples TRBV20-1 to TRBJ2-7; D unresolved. Germline-derived CDR1 and CDR2 are DFQATT and SNEGSKA (reference sequence). V lost 5 bases, J lost 5 bases, and 13 bases lay in between. The CDR3 is made up of 12 amino acids. The CDR3 protein is CSAPIGFDEQYF. CDR3 DNA sequence: TGCAGTGCTCCGATCGGATTCGACGAGCAGTACTTC.

The CDR3 region has the DNA TGCGCCAGCGCAGCATGGACAGGGGGTAGTCAGCCCCAGCATTTT. This sequence encodes CASAAWTGGSQPQHF. The chain recombines TRBV5-1 with TRBJ1-5; 10 positions agree with TRBD1. This CDR3 has 15 residues. In germline, CDR1 is SGHRS, CDR2 YFSETQ. V shed 7 bases, J shed 6 bases, and the junction held 10 bases outside the gene matches.

The J gene is TRBJ2-2, the V gene TRBV5-5; D possibly uses TRBD1 or TRBD2 (5 bases each). Trimming took off 0 bases at V and 3 bases at J, with 9 bases between the two ends. The CDR3 sequence is 15 residues long. Germline CDR1 is SGHKS and CDR2 is YYEKEE (reference sequence). CDR3 sequence: CASSLARGDTGELFF. Here the CDR3 DNA reads TGTGCCAGCAGCTTGGCTAGGGGAGACACCGGGGAGCTGTTTTTT.

This clonotype occurred a few times. The rearrangement links TRBV6-2 or TRBV6-3 to TRBJ2-2; 8 bases agree with TRBD1. V lost 0 bases and J lost 1; bases outside the gene matches: 1. The germline V gene has CDR1 MNHEY and CDR2 SVGEGT. This CDR3 is built from 16 residues. In nucleotides, the CDR3 is TGTGCCAGCAGTTACTCAGGACAGGGGAACACCGGGGAGCTGTTTTTT. Residues: CASSYSGQGNTGELFF.

The sample holds a few counts of this clonotype. The genes are TRBV28 and TRBJ2-7, with D perhaps assigned TRBD1 or TRBD2 (6 bases each). V lost 6 bases, J lost 2 bases, and 20 bases lay in between. The CDR3 runs to 16 residues. Germline V gene data show CDR1 as MDHEN and CDR2 as SYDVKM. The CDR3, as DNA: TGTGCCAGCAGCGAAGTCTCTGGGGGGCGAACCTACGAGCAGTACTTC. Encoded protein: CASSEVSGGRTYEQYF.

The rearrangement joins TRBV12-3 or TRBV12-4 to TRBJ1-1; D gene unclear. The CDR3 length is 14 residues. V lost 2 bases to trimming and J lost 1 base, with 8 bases between them. CDR3 sequence (DNA): TGTGCCAGCAGTTTAAGGTCCACGAACACTGAAGCTTTCTTT. The encoded protein is CASSLRSTNTEAFF.

This chain joins TRBV29-1 and TRBJ1-2; unclear D gene. Germline V gene lookup returns CDR1 SQVTM and CDR2 ANQGSEA. V lost 1 base, J lost 3 bases, and 6 bases lay in between. The CDR3 consists of 12 residues. CDR3 amino acids: CSVEGADYGYTF. The CDR3, as DNA: TGCAGCGTTGAAGGGGCAGACTATGGCTACACCTTC. Together with reference TRBV29-1 and TRBJ1-2, the CDR3 gives the full variable domain: SAVISQKPSRDICQRGTSLTIQCQVDSQVTMMFWYRQQPGQSLTLIATANQGSEATYESGFVIDKFPISRPNLTFSTLTVSNMSPEDSSIYLCSVEGADYGYTFGSGTRLTVV.